Detailed here is one T cell receptor (beta chain). What it binds is unknown. The record originates from a study of T cell responses to AZD1222 COVID-19 vaccine. Findings and caveats of the study: Seropositive AZD1222 recipients at baseline numbered only five or six.

Profiled with immunoSEQ multiplex PCR; TCRdb holds only in-frame clones, not every one. The sample carries 150,000 to 200,000 clones, around 92% recorded once. This CDR3 has 19 residues. The material sequenced was peripheral blood, taken 28 days after the second AZD1222 dose. The TCR was taken from an adult who received the AZD1222 COVID-19 vaccine. This chain links TRBV12-1 with TRBJ2-3; the D call TRBD2 from the table was never checked on the DNA. TRBV12-1 represents a pseudogene. Here the CDR3 reads CASSCEGLAGGTSTDTQYF. The CDR3 region has the DNA TGTGCCAGCAGCTGCGAGGGACTAGCGGGAGGCACTAGCACAGATACGCAGTATTTT.